This TCR beta chain was sequenced during a study of blood T cell repertoires in COVID-19. In the authors' methods: Reference gene primer amplification gave nucleated cell count estimates. Assay: immunoSEQ multiplex PCR; the TCRdb copy retains only in-frame clones and omits some. Clone size and V and J calls were adopted from that table, with D and trimming inferred from the DNA. The table has tens of thousands of clones, around nine tenths seen once. This CDR3 region has 16 residues. The germline V gene has CDR1 SEHNR and CDR2 FQNEAQ (reference sequence). The V and J ends lost 1 base and 4 bases respectively, with 16 bases between them.

The chain joins TRBV7-9 to TRBJ1-2; D possibly corresponds to TRBD1 (5 bases). The specimen sequenced was peripheral blood. The TCR comes from a woman in her 70s with acute or convalescent COVID-19. CDR3 residues: CASSLEPGVGPYGYTF. CDR3 bases: TGTGCCAGCAGCTTAGAACCGGGAGTGGGGCCCTATGGCTACACCTTC.